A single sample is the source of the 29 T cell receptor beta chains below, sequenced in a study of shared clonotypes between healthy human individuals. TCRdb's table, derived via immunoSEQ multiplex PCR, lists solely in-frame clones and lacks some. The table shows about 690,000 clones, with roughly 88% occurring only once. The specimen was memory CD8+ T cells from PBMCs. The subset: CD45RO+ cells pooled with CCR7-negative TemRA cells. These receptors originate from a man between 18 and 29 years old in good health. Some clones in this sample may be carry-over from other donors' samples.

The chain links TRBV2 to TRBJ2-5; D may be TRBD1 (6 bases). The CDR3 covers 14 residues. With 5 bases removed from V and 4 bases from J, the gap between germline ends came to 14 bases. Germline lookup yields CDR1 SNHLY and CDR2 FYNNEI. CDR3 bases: TGTGCCAGCAGTACAACAGGGATGCGAGAGACCCAGTACTTC. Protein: CASSTTGMRETQYF.

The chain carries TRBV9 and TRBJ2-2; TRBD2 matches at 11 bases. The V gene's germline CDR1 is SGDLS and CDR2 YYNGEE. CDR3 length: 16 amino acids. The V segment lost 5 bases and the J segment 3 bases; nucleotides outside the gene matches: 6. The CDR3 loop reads CASRSTSGRDTGELFF. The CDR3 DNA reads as TGTGCCAGCAGGTCCACTAGCGGGAGAGACACCGGGGAGCTGTTTTTT.

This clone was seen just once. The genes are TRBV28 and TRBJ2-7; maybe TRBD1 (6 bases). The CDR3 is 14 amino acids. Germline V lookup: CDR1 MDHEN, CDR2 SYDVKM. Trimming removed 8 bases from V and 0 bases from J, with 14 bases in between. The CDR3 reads CASSSWTDSYEQYF. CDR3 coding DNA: TGTGCCAGCTCTAGTTGGACAGACTCCTACGAGCAGTACTTC.

This CDR3 is CATSKPGTVNTEAFF. In DNA form, the CDR3 reads TGTGCCACCAGCAAGCCCGGGACAGTCAACACTGAAGCTTTCTTT. The chain combines TRBV15 with TRBJ1-1; TRBD1 matches 7 bases. The CDR3 contains 15 residues. From germline, CDR1 is LNHNV and CDR2 YYDKDF (reference sequence). V shed 4 bases and J 2 bases; nucleotides not matched to a gene: 7.

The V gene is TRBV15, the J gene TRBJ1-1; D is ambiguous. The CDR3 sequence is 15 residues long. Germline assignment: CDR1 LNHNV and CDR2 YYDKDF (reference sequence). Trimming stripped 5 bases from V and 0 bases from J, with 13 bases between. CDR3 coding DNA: TGTGCCACCAGCGGGAAATCGACGGTGAACACTGAAGCTTTCTTT. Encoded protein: CATSGKSTVNTEAFF.

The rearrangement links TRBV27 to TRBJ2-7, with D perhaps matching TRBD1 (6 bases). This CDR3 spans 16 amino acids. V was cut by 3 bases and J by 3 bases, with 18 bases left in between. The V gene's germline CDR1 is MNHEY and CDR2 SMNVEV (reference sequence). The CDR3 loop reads CASSLASRGPDYEQYF. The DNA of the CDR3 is TGTGCCAGCAGTTTGGCGTCCAGGGGACCCGACTACGAGCAGTACTTC.

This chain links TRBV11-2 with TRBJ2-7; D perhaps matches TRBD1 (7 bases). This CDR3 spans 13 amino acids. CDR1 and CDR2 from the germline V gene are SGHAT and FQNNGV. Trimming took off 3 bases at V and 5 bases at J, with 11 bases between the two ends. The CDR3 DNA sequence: TGTGCCAGCAGCTTCGGCAGGGGGGACGAGCAGTACTTC. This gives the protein CASSFGRGDEQYF.

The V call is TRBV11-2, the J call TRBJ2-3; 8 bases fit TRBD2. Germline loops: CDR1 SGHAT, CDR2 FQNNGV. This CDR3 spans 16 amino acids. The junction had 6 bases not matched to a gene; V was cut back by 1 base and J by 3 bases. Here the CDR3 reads CASSLAGGSITDTQYF. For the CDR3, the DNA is TGTGCCAGCAGCTTAGCGGGAGGGTCCATTACAGATACGCAGTATTTT.

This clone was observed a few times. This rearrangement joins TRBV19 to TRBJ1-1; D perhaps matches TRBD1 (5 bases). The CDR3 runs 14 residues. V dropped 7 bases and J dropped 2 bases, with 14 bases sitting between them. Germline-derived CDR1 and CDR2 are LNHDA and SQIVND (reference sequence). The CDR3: CASINRRLNTEAFF. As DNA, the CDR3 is TGTGCCAGTATTAACAGGCGCCTAAACACTGAAGCTTTCTTT. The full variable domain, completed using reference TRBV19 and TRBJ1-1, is DGGITQSPKYLFRKEGQNVTLSCEQNLNHDAMYWYRQDPGQGLRLIYYSQIVNDFQKGDIAEGYSVSREKKESFPLTVTSAQKNPTAFYLCASINRRLNTEAFFGQGTRLTVV.

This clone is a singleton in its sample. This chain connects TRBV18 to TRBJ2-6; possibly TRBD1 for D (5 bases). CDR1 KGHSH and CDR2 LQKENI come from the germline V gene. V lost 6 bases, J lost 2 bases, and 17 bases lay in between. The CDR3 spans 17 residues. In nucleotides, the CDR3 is TGTGCCAGCTCCCAGGTCGGGCAGGGTGCTGGGGCCAACGTCCTGACTTTC. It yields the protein CASSQVGQGAGANVLTF. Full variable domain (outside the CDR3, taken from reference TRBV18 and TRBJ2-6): NAGVMQNPRHLVRRRGQEARLRCSPMKGHSHVYWYRQLPEEGLKFMVYLQKENIIDESGMPKERFSAEFPKEGPSILRIQQVVRGDSAAYFCASSQVGQGAGANVLTFGAGSRLTVL.

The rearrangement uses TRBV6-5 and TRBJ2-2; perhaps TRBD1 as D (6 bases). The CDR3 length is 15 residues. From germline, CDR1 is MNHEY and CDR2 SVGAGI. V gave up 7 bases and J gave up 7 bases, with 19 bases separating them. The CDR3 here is CASTYLTGWDGELFF. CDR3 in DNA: TGTGCCAGCACCTACCTCACAGGGTGGGACGGGGAGCTGTTTTTT.

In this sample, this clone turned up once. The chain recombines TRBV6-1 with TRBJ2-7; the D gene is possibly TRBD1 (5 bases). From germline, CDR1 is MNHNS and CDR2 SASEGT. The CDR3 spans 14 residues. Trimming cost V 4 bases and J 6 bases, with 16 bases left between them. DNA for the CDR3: TGTGCCAGCAGTGGGACAAGTTCCCTCTTCGAGCAGTACTTC. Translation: CASSGTSSLFEQYF.

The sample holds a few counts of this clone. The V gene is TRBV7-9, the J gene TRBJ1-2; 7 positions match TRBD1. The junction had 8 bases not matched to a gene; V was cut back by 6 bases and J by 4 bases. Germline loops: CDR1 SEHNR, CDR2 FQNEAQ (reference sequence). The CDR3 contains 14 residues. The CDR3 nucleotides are TGTGCCAGCAGTGAGACAGGGAAACTCTATGGCTACACCTTC. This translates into CASSETGKLYGYTF.

CDR3 in DNA: TGTGCCAGTGGGGAATACCGGGACAGCAGCGATCAGCCCCAGCATTTT. It translates to CASGEYRDSSDQPQHF. The genes are TRBV19 and TRBJ1-5; 7 nucleotides match TRBD1. Per the germline V gene, CDR1 is LNHDA and CDR2 is SQIVND (reference sequence). The V and J ends lost 8 bases and 5 bases, in that order; junction bases with no gene match: 15. The CDR3 is 16 amino acids.

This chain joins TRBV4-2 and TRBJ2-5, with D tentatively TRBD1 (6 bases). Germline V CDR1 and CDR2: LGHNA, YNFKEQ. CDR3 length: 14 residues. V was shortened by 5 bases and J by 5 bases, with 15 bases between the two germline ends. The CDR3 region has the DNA TGTGCCAGCAGCACCCTAGGGGGTGGTGAGACCCAGTACTTC. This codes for CASSTLGGGETQYF.

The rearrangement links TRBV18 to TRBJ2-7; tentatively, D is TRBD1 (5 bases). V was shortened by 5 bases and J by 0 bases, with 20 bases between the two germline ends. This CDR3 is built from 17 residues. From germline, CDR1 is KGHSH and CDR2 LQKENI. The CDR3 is CASSDTRPADSSYEQYF. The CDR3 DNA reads TGTGCCAGCTCAGATACCCGCCCGGCCGACAGCTCCTACGAGCAGTACTTC.

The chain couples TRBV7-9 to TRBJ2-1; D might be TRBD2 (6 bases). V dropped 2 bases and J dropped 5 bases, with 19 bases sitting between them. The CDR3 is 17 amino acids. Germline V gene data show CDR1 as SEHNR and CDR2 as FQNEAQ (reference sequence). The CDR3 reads CASSLWSGGTQDNEQFF. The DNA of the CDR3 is TGTGCCAGCAGCTTATGGTCGGGCGGGACTCAGGACAATGAGCAGTTCTTC.

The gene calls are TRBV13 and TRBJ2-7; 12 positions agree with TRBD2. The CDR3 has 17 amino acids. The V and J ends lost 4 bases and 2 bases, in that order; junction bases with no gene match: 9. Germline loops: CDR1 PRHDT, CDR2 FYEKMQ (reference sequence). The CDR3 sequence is CASSSLTSGRSPYEQYF. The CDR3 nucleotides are TGTGCCAGCAGCTCACTTACTAGCGGGAGGTCCCCCTACGAGCAGTACTTC.

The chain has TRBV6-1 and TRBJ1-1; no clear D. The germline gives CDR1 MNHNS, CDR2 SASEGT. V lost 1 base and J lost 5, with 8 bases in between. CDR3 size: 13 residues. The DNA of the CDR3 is TGTGCCAGCAGTGAAGTGTCGAGGACTGAAGCTTTCTTT. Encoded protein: CASSEVSRTEAFF.

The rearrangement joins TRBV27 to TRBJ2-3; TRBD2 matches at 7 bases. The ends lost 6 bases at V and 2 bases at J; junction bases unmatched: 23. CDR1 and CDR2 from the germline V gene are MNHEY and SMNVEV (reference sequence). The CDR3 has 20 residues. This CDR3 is CASRTLGAGNGSKYTDTQYF. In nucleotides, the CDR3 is TGTGCCAGCAGAACCTTAGGAGCGGGGAATGGATCCAAGTACACAGATACGCAGTATTTT.

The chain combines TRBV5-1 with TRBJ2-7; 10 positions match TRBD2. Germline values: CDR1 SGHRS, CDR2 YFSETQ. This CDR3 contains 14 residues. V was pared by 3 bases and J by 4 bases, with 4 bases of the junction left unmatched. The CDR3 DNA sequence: TGCGCCAGCAGCTCTTCTAGCGGGAGTTACGAGCAGTACTTC. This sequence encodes CASSSSSGSYEQYF.

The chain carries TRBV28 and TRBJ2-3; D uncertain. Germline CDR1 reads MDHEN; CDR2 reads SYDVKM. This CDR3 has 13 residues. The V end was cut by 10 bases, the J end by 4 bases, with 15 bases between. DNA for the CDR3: TGTGCCACCGCGAGCCACCTACCAGATACGCAGTATTTT. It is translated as CATASHLPDTQYF. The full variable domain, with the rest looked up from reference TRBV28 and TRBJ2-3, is DVKVTQSSRYLVKRTGEKVFLECVQDMDHENMFWYRQDPGLGLRLIYFSYDVKMKEKGDIPEGYSVSREKKERFSLILESASTNQTSMYLCATASHLPDTQYFGPGTRLTVL.

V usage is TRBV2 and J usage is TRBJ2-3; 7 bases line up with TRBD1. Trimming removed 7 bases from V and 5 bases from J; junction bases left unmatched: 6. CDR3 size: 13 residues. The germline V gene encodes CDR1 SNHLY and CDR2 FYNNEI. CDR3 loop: CASKEGAGDTQYF. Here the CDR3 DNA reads TGTGCCAGCAAAGAGGGGGCTGGAGATACGCAGTATTTT.

CDR3 sequence (DNA): TGTGCCAGCAGCTATGATGGGGGCGCGTCATACTATGGCTACACCTTC. Protein product: CASSYDGGASYYGYTF. The chain uses TRBV7-9 and TRBJ1-2, with TRBD1 as a possible D gene (6 bases). Deletions cut 4 bases from V and 3 bases from J, with 18 bases between. Germline CDR1 is SEHNR and CDR2 is FQNEAQ (reference sequence). The CDR3 covers 16 residues.

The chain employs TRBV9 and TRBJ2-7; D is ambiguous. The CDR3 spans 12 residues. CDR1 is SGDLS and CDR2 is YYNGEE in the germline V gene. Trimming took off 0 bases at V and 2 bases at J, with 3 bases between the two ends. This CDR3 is CASSVGTYEQYF. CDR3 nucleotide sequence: TGTGCCAGCAGCGTAGGGACCTACGAGCAGTACTTC.

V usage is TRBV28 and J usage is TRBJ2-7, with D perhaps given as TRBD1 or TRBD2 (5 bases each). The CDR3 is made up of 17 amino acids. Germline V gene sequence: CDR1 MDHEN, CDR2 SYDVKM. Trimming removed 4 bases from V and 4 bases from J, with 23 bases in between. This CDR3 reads CASSYPRASGHFYEQYF. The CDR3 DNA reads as TGTGCCAGCAGTTACCCGAGAGCGAGCGGACACTTTTACGAGCAGTACTTC.

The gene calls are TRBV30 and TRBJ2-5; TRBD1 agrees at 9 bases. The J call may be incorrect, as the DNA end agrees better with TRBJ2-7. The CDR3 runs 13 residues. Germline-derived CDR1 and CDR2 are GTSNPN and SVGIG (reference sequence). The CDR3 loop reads CAWSGQGDSEQYF. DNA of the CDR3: TGTGCCTGGAGTGGACAGGGGGATTCCGAGCAGTACTTC.

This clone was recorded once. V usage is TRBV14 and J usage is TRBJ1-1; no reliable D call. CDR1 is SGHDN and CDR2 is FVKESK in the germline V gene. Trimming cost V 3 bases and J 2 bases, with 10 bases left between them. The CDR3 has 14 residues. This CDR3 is CASSHQSRNTEAFF. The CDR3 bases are TGTGCCAGCAGCCATCAGAGCCGAAACACTGAAGCTTTCTTT.

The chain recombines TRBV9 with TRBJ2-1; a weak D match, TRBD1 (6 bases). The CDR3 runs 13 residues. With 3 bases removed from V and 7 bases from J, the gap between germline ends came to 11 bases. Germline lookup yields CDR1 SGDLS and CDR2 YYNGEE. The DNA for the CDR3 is TGTGCCAGCAGCGAAGGGGGAAAGAATGAGCAGTTCTTC. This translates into CASSEGGKNEQFF.